A selection of T cell receptor beta chains follows, all from one sample in a study of CD8 T cells in Susac syndrome. TCRdb passed the immunoSEQ multiplex PCR reads through MiXCR, listing each CDR3 protein once. The sample carries about 120,000 distinct CDR3 sequences, 85% to 95% recorded once. The sequenced material came from CD8+ T cells from PBMCs. The receptors stem from a human donor in good health. Each CDR3 is given without its conserved first and last residue. The D gene is left open where the match is weak.

V: TRBV29-1
D: TRBD2
CDR3: SVGTSIEQF

V: TRBV4-3
D: TRBD1
CDR3: ASSQDLTGSTEAF

V: TRBV7-2
D: .
CDR3: ASSQTGGVNTEAF

V: TRBV5-8
D: TRBD2
CDR3: ASSPIAGAREQY

V: TRBV19
D: .
CDR3: ASSAPSGANVLT

V: TRBV20-1
D: .
CDR3: SGSSGYPYEQY

V: TRBV2
D: .
CDR3: ASSPGATTEQF

V: TRBV29-1
D: .
CDR3: SVLTTEAF

V: TRBV7-2
D: TRBD1
CDR3: ASSFFGTGGTDTQY

V: TRBV29-1
D: TRBD2
CDR3: SGGPTGTRSGEQF

V: TRBV30
D: .
CDR3: AWSAPTGGDTEAF

V: TRBV5-4
D: .
CDR3: ASSSHREETADTQY

V: TRBV11-2
D: .
CDR3: ASSLVDTEAF

V: TRBV6-2/TRBV6-3
D: .
CDR3: AAQDIDQPQH

V: TRBV11-2
D: .
CDR3: ASSGARGYNSPLH

V: TRBV20-1
D: .
CDR3: SASGVGFYYGYT

V: TRBV7-9
D: .
CDR3: ASGHEGAGANVLT

V: TRBV5-1
D: .
CDR3: ASSLGPGREAF

V: TRBV6-2/TRBV6-3
D: .
CDR3: ASSSLTRGGEAF

V: TRBV29-1
D: TRBD1
CDR3: SVEGQGTPYEQY

V: TRBV25-1
D: .
CDR3: ASSPGTVNSPLH

V: TRBV6-5
D: TRBD1
CDR3: ASSPDRARGYT

V: TRBV27
D: TRBD1
CDR3: ASGQGAREY

V: TRBV20-1
D: TRBD1
CDR3: SAKETGLFYEQY

V: TRBV12-3/TRBV12-4
D: TRBD1
CDR3: ASSVQGQHQPQH

V: TRBV29-1
D: .
CDR3: SVEDPGLEGKNIQY

V: TRBV7-2
D: .
CDR3: ASSLPREDSLSGYT

V: TRBV6-2/TRBV6-3
D: TRBD1
CDR3: ASSYGYSGQGTSSRETQY

V: TRBV29-1
D: .
CDR3: SVAKGSVGGYEQY

V: TRBV20-1
D: .
CDR3: SAWGGGPGNTIY

V: TRBV7-9
D: .
CDR3: ASSVKGPNNEQF

V: TRBV20-1
D: .
CDR3: SASAGSRES

V: TRBV7-9
D: .
CDR3: ASSPLVGLTEAF

V: TRBV20-1
D: .
CDR3: SARGGLETDTQY

V: TRBV5-1
D: .
CDR3: ASRDGAEAF

V: TRBV7-2
D: .
CDR3: ASSLAQPAGELF

V: TRBV19
D: TRBD1
CDR3: ASSYRQGSNQPQH

V: TRBV7-9
D: TRBD1
CDR3: ASSSPGQGNSPLH

V: TRBV20-1
D: .
CDR3: SAIRSSGIRGSDTQY

V: TRBV7-9
D: .
CDR3: ASSAEPTGELF

V: TRBV5-6
D: .
CDR3: ASSLDRPDNEQY

V: TRBV7-2
D: .
CDR3: ASSPGLSTDTQY

V: TRBV20-1
D: .
CDR3: SASLSLALTDTQY

V: TRBV20-1
D: .
CDR3: SASGGPYNEQF

V: TRBV3-1
D: .
CDR3: ASSQVAGSTEAF

V: TRBV9
D: .
CDR3: ASSVRRAPNSGANVLT

V: TRBV20-1
D: TRBD2
CDR3: SARTHLAATYEQY

V: TRBV7-2
D: TRBD2
CDR3: ASSLYGRILHNEQF

V: TRBV6-2/TRBV6-3
D: TRBD2
CDR3: ASTSSGSYNEQF

V: TRBV19
D: TRBD2
CDR3: ASSTIAGGIEQY

V: TRBV19
D: TRBD2
CDR3: ASSTGGRGGDQY

V: TRBV18
D: .
CDR3: ASSRGRDTEAF

V: TRBV7-6
D: TRBD2
CDR3: ASRGLAGGSGELF

V: TRBV25-1
D: TRBD1
CDR3: ASSEGQGPGSSQPQH